Listed below are T cell receptor beta chains from one sample, sequenced in a study of blood T cell repertoires in COVID-19. The table came from immunoSEQ multiplex PCR; TCRdb's copy has only in-frame clones and leaves some out. The sample lists approximately 400,000 clones, about 91% occurring once. What was sequenced was peripheral blood. The receptors come from a woman aged 45-59 years with COVID-19, enrolled during active disease. Each CDR3 is given with its conserved first and last residue. The order of the fields is D gene, V gene, J gene, clone size, CDR3 protein, CDR3 DNA. A D gene is named only where the DNA matches it firmly. The size field is filled for only some rows; it gives once, few, many or a size class.

D gene: NA
V gene: TRBV12-3/TRBV12-4
J gene: TRBJ1-1
clone size: few
CDR3 protein: CASWGRGTEAFF
CDR3 DNA: TGTGCCAGCTGGGGGAGGGGAACTGAAGCTTTCTTT

D gene: TRBD1
V gene: TRBV7-2
J gene: TRBJ2-2
clone size: NA
CDR3 protein: CASRLTGGANTGELFF
CDR3 DNA: TGTGCCAGCAGGTTAACAGGGGGCGCGAACACCGGGGAGCTGTTTTTT

D gene: NA
V gene: TRBV28
J gene: TRBJ1-4
clone size: NA
CDR3 protein: CASSLWQGPSEKLFF
CDR3 DNA: TGTGCCAGCAGTTTATGGCAGGGGCCTAGTGAAAAACTGTTTTTT

D gene: NA
V gene: TRBV7-6
J gene: TRBJ2-7
clone size: NA
CDR3 protein: CASSHQDRNYEQYF
CDR3 DNA: TGTGCCAGCAGCCATCAGGACAGAAACTACGAGCAGTACTTC

D gene: NA
V gene: TRBV6-4
J gene: TRBJ1-5
clone size: NA
CDR3 protein: CASSEGPGEPQHF
CDR3 DNA: TGTGCCAGCAGTGAGGGCCCGGGGGAGCCCCAGCATTTT

D gene: TRBD1
V gene: TRBV6-5
J gene: TRBJ1-4
clone size: NA
CDR3 protein: CASSWGQGASGEKLFF
CDR3 DNA: TGTGCCAGCAGTTGGGGACAGGGGGCATCGGGTGAAAAACTGTTTTTT

D gene: TRBD2
V gene: TRBV9
J gene: TRBJ2-3
clone size: few
CDR3 protein: CASSPKASGGTDTQYF
CDR3 DNA: TGTGCCAGCAGCCCCAAGGCTAGCGGGGGGACAGATACGCAGTATTTT

D gene: TRBD1
V gene: TRBV7-8
J gene: TRBJ1-1
clone size: NA
CDR3 protein: CASSMGDRVVNTEAFF
CDR3 DNA: TGTGCCAGCAGCATGGGGGACAGGGTGGTAAACACTGAAGCTTTCTTT

D gene: TRBD1
V gene: TRBV5-1
J gene: TRBJ1-1
clone size: NA
CDR3 protein: CASSLKTGGMNTEAFF
CDR3 DNA: TGCGCCAGCAGCCTCAAGACAGGGGGCATGAACACTGAAGCTTTCTTT

D gene: NA
V gene: TRBV6-5
J gene: TRBJ2-7
clone size: NA
CDR3 protein: CASSYRGLSYEQYF
CDR3 DNA: TGTGCCAGCAGTTACCGGGGACTTTCCTACGAGCAGTACTTC

D gene: NA
V gene: TRBV4-1
J gene: TRBJ1-5
clone size: NA
CDR3 protein: CASSQEGTGQQGQPQHF
CDR3 DNA: TGCGCCAGCAGCCAAGAGGGAACAGGCCAGCAGGGTCAGCCCCAGCATTTT

D gene: NA
V gene: TRBV6-6
J gene: TRBJ2-5
clone size: NA
CDR3 protein: CASSWTGQETQYF
CDR3 DNA: TGTGCCAGCAGCTGGACGGGACAAGAGACCCAGTACTTC

D gene: TRBD1
V gene: TRBV18
J gene: TRBJ1-3
clone size: NA
CDR3 protein: CASSPRQGAHTIYF
CDR3 DNA: TGTGCCAGCTCACCACGCCAGGGGGCGCACACCATATATTTT

D gene: NA
V gene: TRBV6-1
J gene: TRBJ1-2
clone size: NA
CDR3 protein: CASSEASGGPYGYTF
CDR3 DNA: TGTGCCAGCAGTGAAGCATCGGGGGGCCCTTATGGCTACACCTTC

D gene: NA
V gene: TRBV12-5
J gene: TRBJ2-7
clone size: NA
CDR3 protein: CASGFSTVGEQYF
CDR3 DNA: TGTGCTAGTGGTTTTAGCACCGTGGGTGAGCAGTACTTC

D gene: TRBD1
V gene: TRBV6-5
J gene: TRBJ2-1
clone size: NA
CDR3 protein: CASNLQGVYNEQFF
CDR3 DNA: TGTGCCAGCAATCTCCAGGGGGTCTACAATGAGCAGTTCTTC

D gene: NA
V gene: TRBV29-1
J gene: TRBJ1-1
clone size: NA
CDR3 protein: CSADGPSGIEAFF
CDR3 DNA: TGCAGCGCCGACGGGCCGAGCGGAATAGAAGCTTTCTTT

D gene: NA
V gene: TRBV5-1
J gene: TRBJ2-2
clone size: NA
CDR3 protein: CASTGIRSGELFF
CDR3 DNA: TGCGCCAGCACAGGCATACGATCCGGGGAGCTGTTTTTT

D gene: TRBD1
V gene: TRBV7-2
J gene: TRBJ1-3
clone size: NA
CDR3 protein: CASSSLGQAGNTIYF
CDR3 DNA: TGTGCCAGCAGCTCCTTGGGACAGGCGGGAAACACCATATATTTT

D gene: TRBD1
V gene: TRBV11-2
J gene: TRBJ2-1
clone size: once
CDR3 protein: CASSSPGQGAYEQFF
CDR3 DNA: TGTGCCAGCAGCTCCCCGGGACAGGGGGCGTATGAGCAGTTCTTC

D gene: NA
V gene: TRBV27
J gene: TRBJ2-3
clone size: NA
CDR3 protein: CASRRTDTQYF
CDR3 DNA: TGTGCCAGCAGGAGAACTGATACGCAGTATTTT

D gene: TRBD2
V gene: TRBV5-1
J gene: TRBJ2-5
clone size: NA
CDR3 protein: CASSIGGKETQYF
CDR3 DNA: TGCGCCAGCAGTATCGGGGGGAAAGAGACCCAGTACTTC